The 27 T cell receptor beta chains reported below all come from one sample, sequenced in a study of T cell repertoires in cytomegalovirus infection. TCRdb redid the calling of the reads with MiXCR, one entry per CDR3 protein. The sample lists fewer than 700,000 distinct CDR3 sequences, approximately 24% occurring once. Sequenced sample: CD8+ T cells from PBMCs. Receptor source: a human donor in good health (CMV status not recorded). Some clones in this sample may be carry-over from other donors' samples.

CDR3 nucleotides: TGTGCCAGCATCCCGGATGGGGCCGACTACAATGAGCAGTTCTTC. It specifies CASIPDGADYNEQFF. The chain combines TRBV4-2 with TRBJ2-1; D is perhaps TRBD1 (5 bases). The V end was cut by 7 bases, the J end by 3 bases, with 16 bases between. The length of the CDR3 is 15 residues. Germline V lookup: CDR1 LGHNA, CDR2 YNFKEQ.

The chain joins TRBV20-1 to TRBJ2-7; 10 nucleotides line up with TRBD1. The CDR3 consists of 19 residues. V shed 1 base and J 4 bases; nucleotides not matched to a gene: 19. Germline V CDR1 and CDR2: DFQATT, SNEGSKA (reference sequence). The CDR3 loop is CSARAISGQGGSGVYEQYV. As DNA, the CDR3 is TGCAGTGCTAGAGCTATCAGCGGACAGGGGGGTAGCGGGGTGTACGAGCAGTACGTC.

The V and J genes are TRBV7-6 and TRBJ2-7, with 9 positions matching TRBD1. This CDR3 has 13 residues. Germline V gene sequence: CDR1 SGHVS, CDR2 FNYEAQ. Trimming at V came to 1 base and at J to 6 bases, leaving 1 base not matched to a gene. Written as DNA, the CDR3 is TGTGCCAGCAGCTTAGTGGACAGGGGCGAGCAGTACGTC. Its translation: CASSLVDRGEQYV.

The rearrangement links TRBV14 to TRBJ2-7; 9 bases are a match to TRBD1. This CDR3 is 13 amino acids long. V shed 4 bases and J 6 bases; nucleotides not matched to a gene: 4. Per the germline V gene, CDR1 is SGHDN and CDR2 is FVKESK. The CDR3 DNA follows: TGTGCCAGCAGCCCGGGACAGGGCTTCGAGCAGTACGTC. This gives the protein CASSPGQGFEQYV.

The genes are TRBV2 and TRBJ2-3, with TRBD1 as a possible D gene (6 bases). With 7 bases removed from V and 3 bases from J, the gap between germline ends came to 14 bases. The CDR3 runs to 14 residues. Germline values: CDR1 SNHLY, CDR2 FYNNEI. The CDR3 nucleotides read TGTGCCAGCAAACGCAGGGGCGCGACAGATACGCAGTATTTT. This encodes CASKRRGATDTQYF.

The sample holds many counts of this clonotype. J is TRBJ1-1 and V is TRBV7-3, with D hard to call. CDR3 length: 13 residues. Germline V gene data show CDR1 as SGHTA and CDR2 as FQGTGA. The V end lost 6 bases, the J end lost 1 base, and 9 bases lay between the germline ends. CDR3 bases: TGTGCCAGCAGTGCGGAGGGGAACACTGAAGCTTTCTTT. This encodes CASSAEGNTEAFF.

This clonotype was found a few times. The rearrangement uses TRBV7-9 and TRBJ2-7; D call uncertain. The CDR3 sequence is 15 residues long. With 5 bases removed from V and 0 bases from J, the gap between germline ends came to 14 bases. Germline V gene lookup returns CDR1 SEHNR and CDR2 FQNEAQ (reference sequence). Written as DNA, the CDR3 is TGTGCCAGCAGCGGGCCAAATGGGTTCTCCTACGAGCAGTACTTC. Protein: CASSGPNGFSYEQYF. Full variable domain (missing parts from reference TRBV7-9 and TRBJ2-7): DTGVSQNPRHKITKRGQNVTFRCDPISEHNRLYWYRQTLGQGPEFLTYFQNEAQLEKSRLLSDRFSAERPKGSFSTLEIQRTEQGDSAMYLCASSGPNGFSYEQYFGPGTRLTVT.

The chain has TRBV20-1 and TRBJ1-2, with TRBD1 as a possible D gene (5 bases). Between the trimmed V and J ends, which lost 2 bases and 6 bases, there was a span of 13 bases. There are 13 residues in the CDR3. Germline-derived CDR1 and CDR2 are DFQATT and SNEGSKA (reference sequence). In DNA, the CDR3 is TGCAGTGCTAGACCTGGGACCTTGGATGGCTACACCTTC. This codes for CSARPGTLDGYTF.

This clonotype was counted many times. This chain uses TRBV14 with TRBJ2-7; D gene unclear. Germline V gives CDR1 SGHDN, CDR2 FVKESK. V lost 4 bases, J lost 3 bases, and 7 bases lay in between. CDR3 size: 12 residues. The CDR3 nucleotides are TGTGCCAGCAGCCTCACAGTCTACGAGCAGTACTTC. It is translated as CASSLTVYEQYF.

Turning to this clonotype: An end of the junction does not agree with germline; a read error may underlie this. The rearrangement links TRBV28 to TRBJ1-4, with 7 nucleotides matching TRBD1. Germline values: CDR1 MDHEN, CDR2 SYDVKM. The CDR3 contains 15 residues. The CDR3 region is CASSLRQGAYVYRIF. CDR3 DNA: TGTGCCAGCAGTTTAAGACAGGGCGCTTACGTGTATAGGATTTTT.

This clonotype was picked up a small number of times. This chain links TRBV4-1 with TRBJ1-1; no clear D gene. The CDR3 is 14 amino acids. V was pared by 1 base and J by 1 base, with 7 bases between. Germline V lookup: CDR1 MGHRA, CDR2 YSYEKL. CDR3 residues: CASSQGIPNTEAFF. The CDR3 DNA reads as TGCGCCAGCAGCCAAGGGATTCCGAACACTGAAGCTTTCTTT.

CDR3 nucleotide sequence: TGCGCCAGCAGCCAAGATACGTGGAGGGGCGGCACCGGGGAGCTGTTTTTT. As protein: CASSQDTWRGGTGELFF. The chain employs TRBV4-1 and TRBJ2-2; perhaps TRBD2 as D (6 bases). Per the germline V gene, CDR1 is MGHRA and CDR2 is YSYEKL. V shed 0 bases and J shed 4 bases, with 15 bases lying between them. CDR3 length: 17 residues.

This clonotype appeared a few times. The CDR3 DNA follows: TGCGCCAGCAGCCAAGATATGGGGGCTGTACTCTACAATGAGCAGTTCTTC. Its protein is CASSQDMGAVLYNEQFF. The genes are TRBV4-1 and TRBJ2-1; possible D gene TRBD1, 6 bases. The V gene lost 0 bases and the J gene lost 3 bases, with 15 bases spanning the gap. The CDR3 runs 17 residues. Germline values: CDR1 MGHRA, CDR2 YSYEKL.

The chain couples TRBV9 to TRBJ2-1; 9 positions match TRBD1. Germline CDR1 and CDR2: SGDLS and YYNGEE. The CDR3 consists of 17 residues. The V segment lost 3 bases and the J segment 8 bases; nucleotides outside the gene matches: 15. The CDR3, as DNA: TGTGCCAGCAGCGAGGGACAGGGATTCCCTACACGGGATGAGCAGTTCTTC. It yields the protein CASSEGQGFPTRDEQFF.

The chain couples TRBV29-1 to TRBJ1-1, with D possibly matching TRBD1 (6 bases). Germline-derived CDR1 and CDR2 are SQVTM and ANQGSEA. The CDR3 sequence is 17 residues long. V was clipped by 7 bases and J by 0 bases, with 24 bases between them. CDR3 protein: CSANEPYGTTVNTEAFF. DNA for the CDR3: TGCAGCGCCAACGAACCTTACGGGACAACAGTGAACACTGAAGCTTTCTTT.

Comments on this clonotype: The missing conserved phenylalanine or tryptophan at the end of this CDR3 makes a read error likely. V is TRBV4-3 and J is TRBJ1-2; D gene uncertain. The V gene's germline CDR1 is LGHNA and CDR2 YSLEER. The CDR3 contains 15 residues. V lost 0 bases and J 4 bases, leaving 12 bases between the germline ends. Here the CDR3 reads CASSQDRGRAYGYTL. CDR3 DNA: TGCGCCAGCAGCCAAGATCGGGGAAGGGCCTATGGCTACACCCTC.

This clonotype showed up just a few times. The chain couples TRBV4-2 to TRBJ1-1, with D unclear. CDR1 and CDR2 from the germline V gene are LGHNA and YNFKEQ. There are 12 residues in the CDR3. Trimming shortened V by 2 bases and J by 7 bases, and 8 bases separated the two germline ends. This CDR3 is CASSQSRGEAFF. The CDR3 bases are TGTGCCAGCAGCCAAAGTCGGGGTGAAGCTTTCTTT.

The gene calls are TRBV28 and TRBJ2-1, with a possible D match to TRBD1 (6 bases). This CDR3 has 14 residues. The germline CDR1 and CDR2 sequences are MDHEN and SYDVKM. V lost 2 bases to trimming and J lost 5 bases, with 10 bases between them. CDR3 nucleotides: TGTGCCAGCAGTTTACCGGACAGCCACAATGAGCAGTTCTTC. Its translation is CASSLPDSHNEQFF. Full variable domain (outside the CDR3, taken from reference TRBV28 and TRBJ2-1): DVKVTQSSRYLVKRTGEKVFLECVQDMDHENMFWYRQDPGLGLRLIYFSYDVKMKEKGDIPEGYSVSREKKERFSLILESASTNQTSMYLCASSLPDSHNEQFFGPGTRLTVL.

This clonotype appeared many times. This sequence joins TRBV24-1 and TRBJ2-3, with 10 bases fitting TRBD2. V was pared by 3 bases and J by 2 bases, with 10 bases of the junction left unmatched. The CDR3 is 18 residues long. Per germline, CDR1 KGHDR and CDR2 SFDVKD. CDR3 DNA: TGTGCCACCAGTGATACCGGACTAGCGGATAAGGTCACAGATACGCAGTATTTT. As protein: CATSDTGLADKVTDTQYF.

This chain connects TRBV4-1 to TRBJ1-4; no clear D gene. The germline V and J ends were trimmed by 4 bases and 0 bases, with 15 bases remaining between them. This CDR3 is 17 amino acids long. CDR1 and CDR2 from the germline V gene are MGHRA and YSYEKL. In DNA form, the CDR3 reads TGCGCCAGCAGCCGACACGACCTAACAGCAACTAATGAAAAACTGTTTTTT. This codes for CASSRHDLTATNEKLFF.

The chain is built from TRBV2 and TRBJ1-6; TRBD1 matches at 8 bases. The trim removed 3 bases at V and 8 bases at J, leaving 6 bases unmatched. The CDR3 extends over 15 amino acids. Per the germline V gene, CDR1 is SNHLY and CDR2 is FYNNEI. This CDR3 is CASSDLDRDDSPLHF. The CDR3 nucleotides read TGTGCCAGCAGTGATTTGGACAGGGATGATTCACCCCTCCACTTT.

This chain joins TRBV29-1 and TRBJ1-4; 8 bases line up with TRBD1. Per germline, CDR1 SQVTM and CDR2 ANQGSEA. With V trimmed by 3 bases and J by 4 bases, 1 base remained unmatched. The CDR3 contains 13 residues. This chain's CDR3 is CSVETGVNEKLFF. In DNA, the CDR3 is TGCAGCGTTGAGACAGGGGTTAATGAAAAACTGTTTTTT.

CDR3 region: CASSQGLAAAAGQFF. In DNA form, the CDR3 reads TGTGCCAGCAGTCAGGGACTAGCGGCCGCAGCGGGGCAGTTCTTC. This chain connects TRBV6-6 to TRBJ2-1; 11 bases map to TRBD2. The germline CDR1 and CDR2 sequences are MNHNY and SVGAGI (reference sequence). Trimming removed 5 bases from V and 12 bases from J; junction bases left unmatched: 12. The CDR3 is 15 residues long.

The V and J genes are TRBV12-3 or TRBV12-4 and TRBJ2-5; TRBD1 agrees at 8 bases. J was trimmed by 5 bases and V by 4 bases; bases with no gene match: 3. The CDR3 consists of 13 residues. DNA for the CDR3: TGTGCCAGCAGTTCAGGGGGCGTGGAGACCCAGTACTTC. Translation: CASSSGGVETQYF.

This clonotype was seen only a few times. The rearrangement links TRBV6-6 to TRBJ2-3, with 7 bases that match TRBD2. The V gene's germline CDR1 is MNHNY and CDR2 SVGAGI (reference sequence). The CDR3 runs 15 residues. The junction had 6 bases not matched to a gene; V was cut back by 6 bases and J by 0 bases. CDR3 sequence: CASREWGGSTDTQYF. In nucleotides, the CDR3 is TGTGCCAGCAGGGAATGGGGGGGGAGCACAGATACGCAGTATTTT.

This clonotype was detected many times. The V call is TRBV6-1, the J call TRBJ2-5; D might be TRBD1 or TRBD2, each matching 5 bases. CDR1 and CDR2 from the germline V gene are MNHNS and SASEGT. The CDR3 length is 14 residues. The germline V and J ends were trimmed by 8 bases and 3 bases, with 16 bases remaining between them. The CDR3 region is CASGNPGRKETQYF. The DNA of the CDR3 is TGTGCCAGCGGGAATCCGGGACGCAAAGAGACCCAGTACTTC.

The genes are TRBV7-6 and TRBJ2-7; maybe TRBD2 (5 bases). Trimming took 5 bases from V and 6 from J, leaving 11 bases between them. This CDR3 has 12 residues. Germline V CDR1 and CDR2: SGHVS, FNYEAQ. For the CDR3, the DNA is TGTGCCAGCAGCGACCGGAGGCCCGAGCAGTACTTC. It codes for CASSDRRPEQYF.